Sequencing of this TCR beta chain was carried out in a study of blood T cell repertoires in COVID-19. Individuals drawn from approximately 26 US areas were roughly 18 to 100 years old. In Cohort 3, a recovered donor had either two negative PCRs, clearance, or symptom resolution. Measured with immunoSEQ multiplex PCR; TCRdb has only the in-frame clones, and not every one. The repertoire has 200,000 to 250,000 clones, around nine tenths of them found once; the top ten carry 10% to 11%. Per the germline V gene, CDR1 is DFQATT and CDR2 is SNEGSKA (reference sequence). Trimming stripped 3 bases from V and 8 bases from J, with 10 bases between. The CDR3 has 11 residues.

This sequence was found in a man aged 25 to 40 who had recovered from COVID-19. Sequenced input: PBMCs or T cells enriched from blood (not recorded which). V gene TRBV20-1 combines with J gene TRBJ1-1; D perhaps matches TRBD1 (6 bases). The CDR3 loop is CSASGGQEAFF. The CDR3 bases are TGCAGTGCTAGTGGGGGGCAGGAAGCTTTCTTT.